This T cell receptor beta chain stems from a study of Ad26.COV2.S vaccination and SARS-CoV-2 variants. Study-level information: Dosing was one shot or two shots 56 days apart.

Study-wide findings and caveats: Breadth, reportedly substantial, characterized the spike-specific CD8+ and CD4+ T cell responses after vaccination. TCR breadth and depth estimates may have understated total T cell responses.

Per germline, CDR1 MNHEY and CDR2 SMNVEV (reference sequence). The CDR3 contains 14 residues. V lost 6 bases to trimming and J lost 6 bases; unmatched junction nucleotides: 9. Stated treatment: around 19 received Ad26.COV2.S at low or high dose, single or two shots; 5 received placebo; per-sample allocation not given. Day 63 after the first vaccine or placebo injection was the time point for sampling. Immunization relied on an Ad26 vector, which expressed Wuhan-strain SARS-CoV-2 spike. About this clone: The antigen remains undetermined.

Assay used: immunoSEQ multiplex PCR; TCRdb lists only in-frame clones, some missing. The sample lists a few hundred thousand clones; under 90% were seen once. The chain uses TRBV27 and TRBJ2-7; 9 positions agree with TRBD2. The sequenced sample was peripheral blood, obtained in a trial of Ad26.COV2.S vaccine versus placebo. The receptor's source is a person aged 18 to 59 who received the Ad26.COV2.S COVID-19 vaccine or a placebo. The CDR3 region is CASSPNSGSPEQYF. The DNA for the CDR3 is TGTGCCAGCAGCCCCAATAGCGGGAGCCCCGAGCAGTACTTC.